The 17 T cell receptor beta chains given below trace back to one sample, sequenced in a study of T-cell memory formation after mild COVID-19. TCRdb re-analysed the 5' RACE reads in MiXCR, keeping a single row per CDR3 protein. The sample records 85,000 to 130,000 distinct CDR3 sequences, 9.5% to 15% being singletons. The sequenced sample was PBMCs or a T cell subset sorted from them (not recorded which). The receptor source for this set is an adult woman who had mild COVID-19 (a few samples of this study predate the infection). Cell type and time point are not known.

This clonotype was found a few times. CDR3 in DNA: TGTGCCAGCAGCATCTCAGGGAACCCTGGAAACACCATATATTTT. It yields the protein CASSISGNPGNTIYF. V and J are TRBV12-3 or TRBV12-4 and TRBJ1-3; maybe TRBD1 (5 bases). The CDR3 is 15 amino acids. With 6 bases removed from V and 2 bases from J, the gap between germline ends came to 14 bases.

This clonotype was counted only a few times. The V gene is TRBV28, the J gene TRBJ2-5, with D maybe TRBD2 (5 bases). This CDR3 spans 13 amino acids. CDR1 and CDR2 (germline): MDHEN, SYDVKM. V was shortened by 3 bases and J by 5 bases, with 10 bases between the two germline ends. CDR3 nucleotide sequence: TGTGCCAGCAGTTTTTCGGGATTGGAGACCCAGTACTTC. This encodes CASSFSGLETQYF.

V is TRBV4-3 and J is TRBJ2-1; 7 bases align to TRBD1. Germline V lookup: CDR1 LGHNA, CDR2 YSLEER. With V trimmed by 3 bases and J by 6 bases, 11 bases remained unmatched. This CDR3 contains 16 residues. The CDR3 sequence is CASSHEPVTGTNEQFF. CDR3 DNA sequence: TGCGCCAGCAGCCATGAACCGGTGACAGGGACCAATGAGCAGTTCTTC.

The chain is built from TRBV9 and TRBJ2-2; D uncertain. This CDR3 comprises 15 residues. CDR1 and CDR2 from the germline V gene are SGDLS and YYNGEE. Trimming took off 4 bases at V and 1 base at J, with 11 bases between the two ends. The CDR3 DNA reads TGTGCCAGCAGCCCCTGGACGAGGAACACCGGGGAGCTGTTTTTT. It is translated as CASSPWTRNTGELFF.

The chain employs TRBV29-1 and TRBJ2-5, with D uncertain. CDR3 length: 13 amino acids. V gave up 6 bases and J gave up 2 bases, with 13 bases separating them. Germline lookup yields CDR1 SQVTM and CDR2 ANQGSEA. CDR3 sequence reads: CSVAMDPQETQYF. The CDR3 DNA reads TGCAGCGTCGCCATGGACCCACAAGAGACCCAGTACTTC. Variable domain in full (rest from reference TRBV29-1 and TRBJ2-5): SAVISQKPSRDICQRGTSLTIQCQVDSQVTMMFWYRQQPGQSLTLIATANQGSEATYESGFVIDKFPISRPNLTFSTLTVSNMSPEDSSIYLCSVAMDPQETQYFGPGTRLLVL.

The V call is TRBV7-9, the J call TRBJ1-5, with D perhaps TRBD1 (5 bases). This CDR3 comprises 12 residues. Germline-derived CDR1 and CDR2 are SEHNR and FQNEAQ (reference sequence). With 4 bases removed from V and 4 bases from J, the gap between germline ends came to 5 bases. The chain's CDR3 is CASSSGNQPQHF. In DNA form, the CDR3 reads TGTGCCAGCAGCTCAGGGAATCAGCCCCAGCATTTT.

The rearrangement joins TRBV20-1 to TRBJ2-1; 7 positions agree with TRBD1. Germline loops: CDR1 DFQATT, CDR2 SNEGSKA (reference sequence). CDR3 length: 14 amino acids. V lost 4 bases and J lost 2; bases outside the gene matches: 5. The CDR3 DNA reads as TGCAGTGCTATCCGGGACAGAGCCTACAATGAGCAGTTCTTC. It specifies CSAIRDRAYNEQFF.

The V and J genes are TRBV14 and TRBJ2-7; D not resolved. Germline assignment: CDR1 SGHDN and CDR2 FVKESK. The CDR3 sequence is 11 residues long. The V end lost 4 bases, the J end lost 5 bases, and 6 bases lay between the germline ends. CDR3 protein: CASSLANEQYF. Written as DNA, the CDR3 is TGTGCCAGCAGCCTCGCCAACGAGCAGTACTTC.

This clonotype was found many times. This chain joins TRBV12-3 or TRBV12-4 and TRBJ2-2; no reliable D call. The length of the CDR3 is 13 residues. Deletions cut 3 bases from V and 6 bases from J, with 8 bases between. The CDR3 reads CASSFTGAGELFF. DNA for the CDR3: TGTGCCAGCAGTTTTACGGGTGCCGGGGAGCTGTTTTTT.

This clonotype was counted only a few times. The chain links TRBV4-3 to TRBJ2-7; 9 positions match TRBD2. Germline CDR1 is LGHNA and CDR2 is YSLEER. This CDR3 is built from 16 residues. V trimming: 1 base; J trimming: 0 bases; junction bases outside the gene matches: 4. As DNA, the CDR3 is TGCGCCAGCAGCCAAGGTCGGACTAGCGTCTCCTACGAGCAGTACTTC. It yields the protein CASSQGRTSVSYEQYF.

This clonotype came up many times. The chain links TRBV27 to TRBJ2-5; 9 positions agree with TRBD1. The germline gives CDR1 MNHEY, CDR2 SMNVEV (reference sequence). Trimming cost V 3 bases and J 5 bases; bases outside gene matches: 1. There are 13 residues in the CDR3. The CDR3 loop is CASSLTGGETQYF. CDR3 DNA: TGTGCCAGCAGTTTGACAGGGGGGGAGACCCAGTACTTC.

This clonotype appeared a few times. The V and J genes are TRBV20-1 and TRBJ2-1, with D uncertain. CDR3 length: 13 residues. In germline, CDR1 is DFQATT, CDR2 SNEGSKA (reference sequence). Trimming stripped 0 bases from V and 3 bases from J, with 6 bases between. Written as DNA, the CDR3 is TGCAGTGCTAGAGATGGGATCTACAATGAGCAGTTCTTC. Translated: CSARDGIYNEQFF.

A few counts support this clonotype. The CDR3 bases are TGCGCCAGCAGCGCGGGGGGCGCAAGCTCCTACGAGCAGTACTTC. Translation: CASSAGGASSYEQYF. The rearrangement uses TRBV5-1 and TRBJ2-7, with 8 bases fitting TRBD2. Looked up from germline, CDR1 is SGHRS and CDR2 is YFSETQ. The CDR3 totals 15 residues. The junction had 6 bases not matched to a gene; V was cut back by 4 bases and J by 0 bases.

This chain connects TRBV30 to TRBJ2-3; the match to TRBD2 covers 8 bases. The CDR3 consists of 13 residues. Germline trimming cut 0 bases from V and 11 bases from J; bases unmatched to any gene: 7. The germline gives CDR1 GTSNPN, CDR2 SVGIG (reference sequence). The CDR3 region has the DNA TGTGCCTGGAGTGTAAGGGGAGCGGGGGTGCAGTATTTT. Translating gives CAWSVRGAGVQYF.

In its sample, this clonotype was seen a few times. The chain is built from TRBV20-1 and TRBJ2-1; D is undetermined. V was trimmed by 0 bases and J by 2 bases, leaving 8 bases between them. The germline V gene encodes CDR1 DFQATT and CDR2 SNEGSKA (reference sequence). This CDR3 has 14 amino acids. The CDR3 spells CSARDPSTYNEQFF. In DNA, the CDR3 is TGCAGTGCTAGAGATCCCAGTACCTACAATGAGCAGTTCTTC.

This clonotype was counted a few times. This sequence joins TRBV7-2 and TRBJ1-1; D unclear. Trimming shortened V by 0 bases and J by 1 base, and 12 bases separated the two germline ends. The germline V gene has CDR1 SGHTA and CDR2 FQGNSA. This CDR3 spans 16 amino acids. The CDR3, as DNA: TGTGCCAGCAGCTTAGCGGCCAGGCGATCGAACACTGAAGCTTTCTTT. This sequence encodes CASSLAARRSNTEAFF.

J is TRBJ2-5 and V is TRBV20-1, with 12 bases identical to TRBD2. The CDR3 extends over 17 amino acids. With 6 bases clipped from V and 5 bases from J, the junction kept 16 bases outside the gene matches. The germline V gene has CDR1 DFQATT and CDR2 SNEGSKA (reference sequence). CDR3 loop: CSAPSGGADPIMETQYF. The CDR3 DNA reads as TGCAGTGCCCCTAGCGGGGGGGCCGATCCAATCATGGAGACCCAGTACTTC.